Following are 28 T cell receptor beta chains from one sample sequenced in a study of human T cells and chemical hapten exposure. Via MiXCR, TCRdb re-called the 5' RACE reads, giving one row per CDR3 protein. The sample gives under 150,000 distinct CDR3 sequences, around a fifth of which show up once; around 2.8% is in the top ten. The total RNA was obtained from whole blood that was not fractionated. The receptor source for this set is a human donor in good health.

There are a few counts of this clonotype. This chain links TRBV28 with TRBJ2-1; TRBD2 matches 7 bases. V gave up 2 bases and J gave up 6 bases; unmatched junction bases: 4. CDR1 and CDR2 from the germline V gene are MDHEN and SYDVKM. This CDR3 comprises 14 residues. In DNA form, the CDR3 reads TGTGCCAGCAGTTTAGGCGGGAGTCTCAATGAGCAGTTCTTC. This translates into CASSLGGSLNEQFF.

This clonotype was observed a few times. The chain combines TRBV28 with TRBJ1-6, with TRBD1 matching over 9 bases. This CDR3 has 14 residues. Germline loops: CDR1 MDHEN, CDR2 SYDVKM. V lost 4 bases and J lost 9; bases outside the gene matches: 4. CDR3 DNA sequence: TGTGCCAGCAGTTACAGGGGGCTGGGTTCACCCCTCCACTTT. Residues: CASSYRGLGSPLHF.

V and J are TRBV5-1 and TRBJ2-7; D is unclear. CDR3 size: 11 residues. CDR1 is SGHRS and CDR2 is YFSETQ in the germline V gene. Between the trimmed V and J ends, which lost 0 bases and 6 bases, there was a span of 4 bases. The CDR3 here is CASSLGTEQYF. Here the CDR3 DNA reads TGCGCCAGCAGCTTGGGAACCGAGCAGTACTTC.

This clonotype showed up just a few times. The chain links TRBV29-1 to TRBJ1-1; no clear D. Germline CDR1 SQVTM, CDR2 ANQGSEA. Deletions cut 3 bases from V and 5 bases from J, with 13 bases between. The CDR3 contains 13 residues. The CDR3 sequence is CSVDGVRATEAFF. Written as DNA, the CDR3 is TGCAGCGTTGACGGGGTAAGAGCTACTGAAGCTTTCTTT.

This chain uses TRBV18 with TRBJ2-2; maybe TRBD1 (5 bases). Per the germline V gene, CDR1 is KGHSH and CDR2 is LQKENI. V was cut by 1 base and J by 7 bases, with 16 bases left in between. The CDR3 runs to 16 residues. In DNA, the CDR3 is TGTGCCAGCTCACCACTGGGGCAGATGCCCGGCGGGGAGCTGTTTTTT. It encodes CASSPLGQMPGGELFF.

There are a few counts of this clonotype. The chain couples TRBV6-5 to TRBJ1-2; 12 positions agree with TRBD1. J lost 5 bases, V lost 0 bases, and 7 bases had no gene match. This CDR3 has 17 residues. CDR1 MNHEY and CDR2 SVGAGI come from the germline V gene. For the CDR3, the DNA is TGTGCCAGCAGTTACTCCGGGACAGGGGGCGGGGGATATGGCTACACCTTC. Translated: CASSYSGTGGGGYGYTF.

This chain uses TRBV20-1 with TRBJ2-1; 9 positions match TRBD2. Per germline, CDR1 DFQATT and CDR2 SNEGSKA (reference sequence). The CDR3 consists of 15 residues. J lost 7 bases, V lost 1 base, and 8 bases had no gene match. CDR3 residues: CSARVAGGPNNEQFF. In DNA form, the CDR3 reads TGCAGTGCTAGAGTTGCGGGAGGGCCTAATAATGAGCAGTTCTTC.

The rearrangement links TRBV3-1 to TRBJ2-1; the match to TRBD2 covers 12 bases. CDR1 and CDR2 from the germline V gene are LGHDT and YNNKEL (reference sequence). This CDR3 has 18 amino acids. V was clipped by 0 bases and J by 3 bases; unmatched bases: 6. CDR3 residues: CASSQEASGRAGYNEQFF. DNA of the CDR3: TGTGCCAGCAGCCAAGAAGCTAGCGGGAGGGCCGGCTACAATGAGCAGTTCTTC.

The V and J genes are TRBV10-3 and TRBJ2-1; 11 bases are a match to TRBD1. J was trimmed by 7 bases and V by 8 bases; bases with no gene match: 7. The CDR3 extends over 14 amino acids. Germline CDR1 reads ENHRY; CDR2 reads SYGVKD. CDR3 sequence (DNA): TGTGCCATCGCAGGACAGGGGGCTAAGAATGAGCAGTTCTTC. Translation: CAIAGQGAKNEQFF.

This clonotype was picked up a small number of times. The rearrangement uses TRBV24-1 and TRBJ2-2; D unclear. The CDR3 contains 11 residues. Germline V lookup: CDR1 KGHDR, CDR2 SFDVKD. V was trimmed by 4 bases and J by 4 bases, leaving 0 bases between them. CDR3 DNA: TGTGCCACCAGTGACACCGGGGAGCTGTTTTTT. Its translation: CATSDTGELFF.

The chain is built from TRBV4-1 and TRBJ2-7, with D maybe TRBD1 (5 bases). This CDR3 comprises 12 residues. Trimming shortened V by 1 base and J by 8 bases, and 9 bases separated the two germline ends. Germline V gene data show CDR1 as MGHRA and CDR2 as YSYEKL. The CDR3 loop reads CASSQVGHKQYF. The CDR3 DNA reads as TGCGCCAGCAGCCAAGTGGGGCACAAGCAGTACTTC.

V gene TRBV7-6 combines with J gene TRBJ2-4, with D possibly matching TRBD1 (5 bases). The CDR3 sequence is 17 residues long. Germline V gene data show CDR1 as SGHVS and CDR2 as FNYEAQ. Trimming stripped 5 bases from V and 0 bases from J, with 17 bases between. The CDR3 nucleotides read TGTGCCAGCAGCCCAGGGCTTCTCACCCTAGCCAAAAACATTCAGTACTTC. This gives the protein CASSPGLLTLAKNIQYF.

This clonotype turned up a few times. The genes are TRBV21-1 and TRBJ1-2; the table's D gene call, TRBD1, was not cross checked with the DNA. TRBV21-1 is designated a pseudogene. CDR3 length equals 17 residues. DNA for the CDR3: TGTGCCAGCCGGTTTCGAAGGCTCCCGGGGGCCAACTATGGCTACACCTTC. It codes for CASRFRRLPGANYGYTF.

This clonotype was seen more than once but under ten times. The CDR3 here is CASSPQGQGSGGYTF. CDR3 nucleotides: TGTGCCAGCAGCCCACAGGGACAGGGCTCGGGGGGCTACACCTTC. The chain carries TRBV7-3 and TRBJ1-2; 9 positions match TRBD1. Germline loops: CDR1 SGHTA, CDR2 FQGTGA. Losses at the gene ends were 5 bases for V and 8 bases for J; bases not matched to a gene: 12. The length of the CDR3 is 15 residues.

On this clonotype itself: The junction does not match germline at one end; this may be a read error. The V call is TRBV12-3 or TRBV12-4, the J call TRBJ1-2, with D possibly TRBD1 on 6 matching bases. This CDR3 contains 15 residues. The CDR3 nucleotides are TGTGCCAGCAGCCCTGGACAGTACCCTAACTATGGCGACACCTTC. It translates to CASSPGQYPNYGDTF.

This clonotype was seen only a few times. V and J are TRBV25-1 and TRBJ1-1, with 9 bases aligning to TRBD1. This CDR3 is 15 amino acids long. The germline V gene has CDR1 MGHDK and CDR2 SYGVNS. V was pared by 1 base and J by 3 bases, with 3 bases of the junction left unmatched. The CDR3 nucleotides are TGTGCCAGCAGTGAATGGGACAGGGTTGACACTGAAGCTTTCTTT. It encodes CASSEWDRVDTEAFF. The complete variable domain, with remaining parts taken from reference TRBV25-1 and TRBJ1-1, reads EADIYQTPRYLVIGTGKKITLECSQTMGHDKMYWYQQDPGMELHLIHYSYGVNSTEKGDLSSESTVSRIRTEHFPLTLESARPSHTSQYLCASSEWDRVDTEAFFGQGTRLTVV.

This clonotype appeared many times. The chain recombines TRBV18 with TRBJ1-5; D not resolved. Germline V gene data show CDR1 as KGHSH and CDR2 as LQKENI. Trimming cost V 3 bases and J 4 bases, with 7 bases left between them. The CDR3 totals 13 residues. CDR3 in amino acids: CASSPSSNQPQHF. CDR3 nucleotide sequence: TGTGCCAGCTCACCGTCTTCAAATCAGCCCCAGCATTTT. The whole variable domain, remainder taken from reference TRBV18 and TRBJ1-5, is NAGVMQNPRHLVRRRGQEARLRCSPMKGHSHVYWYRQLPEEGLKFMVYLQKENIIDESGMPKERFSAEFPKEGPSILRIQQVVRGDSAAYFCASSPSSNQPQHFGDGTRLSIL.

V is TRBV5-1 and J is TRBJ2-2; perhaps TRBD1 as D (6 bases). Germline V gives CDR1 SGHRS, CDR2 YFSETQ. The CDR3 runs to 14 residues. Trimming took off 6 bases at V and 4 bases at J, with 13 bases between the two ends. CDR3: CASKEGGSTGELFF. The CDR3 nucleotides are TGCGCCAGCAAGGAAGGGGGTTCCACCGGGGAGCTGTTTTTT.

The chain links TRBV7-9 to TRBJ1-1; D gene unclear. Germline loops: CDR1 SEHNR, CDR2 FQNEAQ (reference sequence). Trimming stripped 5 bases from V and 0 bases from J, with 4 bases between. CDR3 size: 12 residues. The CDR3 region has the DNA TGTGCCAGCAGCCCCCTGAACACTGAAGCTTTCTTT. Protein product: CASSPLNTEAFF.

This clonotype was counted only a few times. V gene TRBV11-2 combines with J gene TRBJ1-3; a weak D match, TRBD1 (6 bases). The CDR3 totals 18 residues. The germline V gene encodes CDR1 SGHAT and CDR2 FQNNGV. V dropped 1 base and J dropped 0 bases, with 16 bases sitting between them. The CDR3 region is CASSLGIGQSHSGNTIYF. For the CDR3, the DNA is TGTGCCAGCAGCTTAGGGATCGGACAGAGCCACTCTGGAAACACCATATATTTT.

This clonotype showed up just a few times. J is TRBJ2-7 and V is TRBV20-1, with TRBD2 matching 13 bases. Germline CDR1 and CDR2: DFQATT and SNEGSKA (reference sequence). Trimming cost V 0 bases and J 8 bases; bases outside gene matches: 7. CDR3 length: 15 amino acids. The CDR3 bases are TGCAGTGCTAGAGATACCGGACTAGCGGGAGTAAAGCAGTACTTC. It is translated as CSARDTGLAGVKQYF.

V and J are TRBV18 and TRBJ1-5, with D perhaps matching TRBD1 (5 bases). The CDR3 sequence is 14 residues long. Germline assignment: CDR1 KGHSH and CDR2 LQKENI. V was shortened by 4 bases and J by 8 bases, with 15 bases between the two germline ends. CDR3 bases: TGTGCCAGCTCACAGACAGAAGTGATTGAGCCCCAGCATTTT. Amino acids: CASSQTEVIEPQHF.

The rearrangement joins TRBV10-2 to TRBJ1-1, with D possibly being TRBD1 (5 bases). CDR3 size: 12 residues. The germline gives CDR1 WSHSY, CDR2 SAAADI. The V end lost 2 bases, the J end lost 11 bases, and 12 bases lay between the germline ends. The DNA for the CDR3 is TGCGCCAGCAGTGAGGTGCAGGGCCGGGCTTTCTTT. Residues: CASSEVQGRAFF.

In its sample, this clonotype was seen a few times. This chain connects TRBV19 to TRBJ1-1; tentatively, D is TRBD1 (5 bases). V was pared by 3 bases and J by 4 bases, with 15 bases between. The CDR3 has 15 residues. The germline V gene has CDR1 LNHDA and CDR2 SQIVND (reference sequence). The chain's CDR3 is CASSMEGPLLTEAFF. The CDR3 bases are TGTGCCAGTAGTATGGAGGGGCCCCTCCTCACTGAAGCTTTCTTT.

In its sample, this clonotype was seen a few times. This rearrangement joins TRBV12-3 or TRBV12-4 to TRBJ2-7; TRBD2 aligns across 10 bases. The CDR3 is 15 amino acids. The J segment lost 4 bases and the V segment lost 4 bases, leaving 7 bases of the junction unmatched. CDR3 residues: CASSSREREGYEQYF. Here the CDR3 DNA reads TGTGCCAGCAGTTCAAGGGAGCGGGAGGGGTACGAGCAGTACTTC.

This clonotype was found a few times. The rearrangement joins TRBV7-9 to TRBJ1-1; D remains ambiguous. Between the trimmed V and J ends, which lost 5 bases and 4 bases, there was a span of 14 bases. This CDR3 is built from 14 residues. Germline loops: CDR1 SEHNR, CDR2 FQNEAQ (reference sequence). The CDR3 protein is CASSPDTDITEAFF. The CDR3 bases are TGTGCCAGCAGCCCTGATACAGACATCACTGAAGCTTTCTTT.

The J gene is TRBJ1-1, the V gene TRBV5-1; TRBD1 aligns across 8 bases. Germline V gives CDR1 SGHRS, CDR2 YFSETQ. The trim removed 0 bases at V and 6 bases at J, leaving 7 bases unmatched. This CDR3 region has 15 residues. The chain's CDR3 is CASSLDGQGGAEAFF. In nucleotides, the CDR3 is TGCGCCAGCAGCTTGGATGGACAGGGAGGGGCTGAAGCTTTCTTT.

This clonotype was seen only a few times. This chain joins TRBV10-3 and TRBJ2-3; perhaps TRBD1 as D (6 bases). The germline V gene has CDR1 ENHRY and CDR2 SYGVKD. Trimming shortened V by 3 bases and J by 4 bases, and 20 bases separated the two germline ends. The CDR3 runs 17 residues. CDR3 in DNA: TGTGCCATCAGTGACCCCGACAGGTCTCGAGGTGCAGATACGCAGTATTTT. Residues: CAISDPDRSRGADTQYF.